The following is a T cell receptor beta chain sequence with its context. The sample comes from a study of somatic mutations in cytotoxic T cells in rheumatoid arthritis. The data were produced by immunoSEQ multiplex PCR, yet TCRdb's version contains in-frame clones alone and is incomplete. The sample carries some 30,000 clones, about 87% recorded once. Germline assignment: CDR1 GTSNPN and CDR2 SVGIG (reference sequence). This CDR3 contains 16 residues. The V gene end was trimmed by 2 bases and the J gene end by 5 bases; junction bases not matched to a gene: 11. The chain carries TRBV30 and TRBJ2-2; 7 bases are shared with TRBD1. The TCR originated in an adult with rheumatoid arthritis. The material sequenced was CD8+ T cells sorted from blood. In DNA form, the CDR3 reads TGTGCCTGGAGTCAATTCGACAGGGTGGAAACCGGGGAGCTGTTTTTT. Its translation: CAWSQFDRVETGELFF.